The clone carrying this T cell receptor (beta chain) was detected a few times. These data come from a study of T cells in Graves' hyperthyroidism and ophthalmopathy. Study information: The initial diagnosis was the point when peripheral blood was collected, ahead of any treatment.

Amplified regions were TCR beta CDR3 sequences from RNA transcripts. During a first-round RT-PCR of the TCR CDR3, the HTBI primer set was used. MiXCR was run by TCRdb on the multiplex PCR reads, yielding one entry per CDR3 protein. The sample comprises around 520,000 distinct CDR3 sequences, around 24% of which are singletons, and over 9% rests with the top ten. The CDR3 spans 11 residues. Germline values: CDR1 LGHDT, CDR2 YNNKEL (reference sequence). V was pared by 1 base and J by 7 bases, with 4 bases between. Sequencing was carried out using blood. The chain recombines TRBV3-1 with TRBJ1-1; D ambiguous. The TCR originated in a woman under 40 with Graves' ophthalmopathy. CDR3 nucleotide sequence: TGTGCCAGCAGCCAAGTCGATGAAGCTTTCTTT. It specifies CASSQVDEAFF.